This T cell receptor (beta chain) emerged from a study of molecular identifiers for immune sequencing clone quantification. Study-level points and caveats: Clones with over 20 RNA copies captured over 99% of effector molecules but under 1% of naive ones.

Each library that profiled naive CD8 cells came from 20,000 to 1,000,000 sorted cells with 10%, 30% or 50% RNA. When naive CD8 T cells were sorted, they were gated as CD8+CD4-CCR7+CD45RA+. The CDR3 consists of 13 residues. The trim removed 3 bases at V and 7 bases at J, leaving 3 bases unmatched. Per germline, CDR1 LGHNA and CDR2 YSLEER. Comments on this clonotype: Antigen: not known.

The use of previously described methods and listed TCR primers produced the bulk TCR libraries. TCRdb re-analysed the PCR reads in MiXCR, keeping a single row per CDR3 protein. This table holds hundreds of thousands of distinct CDR3 sequences, roughly 27% found once. This sequence joins TRBV4-3 and TRBJ2-1; 7 positions match TRBD2. The sample was naive CD8+ T cells from blood, with Jurkat cell RNA spiked in. Subset specified: FACS-sorted CD8+CD4-CCR7+CD45RA+ naive T cells. This sequence originates from a human donor in good health. Some libraries in this study had Jurkat cell RNA spiked in. The CDR3 loop is CASSHGLGNEQFF. The CDR3, as DNA: TGCGCCAGCAGCCACGGACTAGGGAATGAGCAGTTCTTC.